This T cell receptor beta chain was captured by sequencing in a study of Ad26.COV2.S vaccination and SARS-CoV-2 variants. This CDR3 has 20 amino acids. Trimming took 6 bases from V and 3 from J, leaving 32 bases between them. Germline CDR1 MRHNA, CDR2 SNTAGT. As concerns this clone: Its specificity is unknown.

Regarding the study as a whole: CD8+ and CD4+ T cells specific for spike reportedly responded with substantial breadth after vaccination. For non-spike TCRs, breadth in vaccine recipients resembled that in placebo recipients.

The repertoire was sequenced with immunoSEQ multiplex PCR; TCRdb's copy has only in-frame clones and lacks some. This sample has some 39,000 clones, with 83% found just once. The rearrangement uses TRBV6-4 and TRBJ1-2; no reliable D call. The sequences come from peripheral blood, collected after recovery from COVID-19. The clonotype comes from a human donor who had recovered from COVID-19. CDR3 sequence: CASRQHPPRALRENDYGYTF. CDR3 DNA sequence: TGTGCCAGCAGACAACACCCTCCACGGGCCCTTAGGGAGAATGACTATGGCTACACCTTC.